What follows describes a single T cell receptor (beta chain). This specimen comes from a study of shared T cell receptors in the human thymus. The data were produced by immunoSEQ multiplex PCR, yet TCRdb's version contains in-frame clones alone and is incomplete. The table has hundreds of thousands of clones, around 95% seen once. The CDR3 extends over 14 amino acids. Losses at the gene ends were 4 bases for V and 6 bases for J; bases not matched to a gene: 9. The germline gives CDR1 SGHTA, CDR2 FQGNSA. Specimen: thymocytes. This TCR was recovered from a human donor. The chain is built from TRBV7-2 and TRBJ2-7; TRBD2 matches at 7 bases. CDR3 nucleotides: TGTGCCAGCAGCTCTCTTTCGGGAGGTAGCGAGCAGTACTTC. Translating gives CASSSLSGGSEQYF.